The 9 T cell receptor beta chains listed next were all sequenced from one sample in a study of tumor-infiltrating T cells and Merkel cell polyomavirus. In the study overall: The T cells studied were CD8+ and recognized the Merkel cell polyomavirus KLL epitope.

Immunohistochemistry showed robust Merkel cell polyomavirus Large T antigen staining in every patient's tumor. Some clones are missing from TCRdb's copy, which holds only in-frame ones; the method was immunoSEQ multiplex PCR. The sample shows about 25,000 clones, nearly 90% of them seen only once. The sample comprised lymph node tissue. The receptors originated from a man in his fifties or sixties with Merkel cell carcinoma.

This clone has a handful of counts. V usage is TRBV4-3 and J usage is TRBJ1-1; D might be TRBD1 (6 bases). Trimming stripped 4 bases from V and 5 bases from J, with 14 bases between. Germline values: CDR1 LGHNA, CDR2 YSLEER. There are 14 residues in the CDR3. CDR3 coding DNA: TGCGCCAGCAGCCCCGTGGGGGGGCGGACTGAAGCTTTCTTT. This sequence encodes CASSPVGGRTEAFF.

The CDR3 reads CASSWSSGDRPEEQYF. The CDR3 DNA follows: TGTGCCAGCAGTTGGAGTAGCGGGGATCGCCCGGAGGAGCAGTACTTC. The gene calls are TRBV28 and TRBJ2-7; 8 bases map to TRBD2. The germline gives CDR1 MDHEN, CDR2 SYDVKM. With V trimmed by 4 bases and J by 7 bases, 15 bases remained unmatched. This CDR3 is built from 16 residues. The full variable domain, with the rest looked up from reference TRBV28 and TRBJ2-7, is DVKVTQSSRYLVKRTGEKVFLECVQDMDHENMFWYRQDPGLGLRLIYFSYDVKMKEKGDIPEGYSVSREKKERFSLILESASTNQTSMYLCASSWSSGDRPEEQYFGPGTRLTVT.

The chain links TRBV5-1 to TRBJ2-5; 10 nucleotides agree with TRBD2. Germline CDR1 is SGHRS and CDR2 is YFSETQ. Trimming removed 0 bases from V and 3 bases from J; junction bases left unmatched: 14. The CDR3 spans 19 residues. The CDR3 bases are TGCGCCAGCAGCTTGGACCTAGCGGGAGTTTTAGGGGATAAAGAGACCCAGTACTTC. The encoded protein is CASSLDLAGVLGDKETQYF.

V gene TRBV30 combines with J gene TRBJ1-2; D ambiguous. The length of the CDR3 is 13 residues. V shed 6 bases and J shed 2 bases, with 13 bases lying between them. Germline CDR1 GTSNPN, CDR2 SVGIG (reference sequence). CDR3 nucleotide sequence: TGTGCCTGCCAAGGGCCGGGGAACTATGGCTACACCTTC. Its translation: CACQGPGNYGYTF.

The CDR3 region has the DNA TGTGCCAGCAGCGTTAGAGGTGAGCAGTTCTTC. Its protein is CASSVRGEQFF. The chain uses TRBV9 and TRBJ2-1; D remains unclear. The CDR3 runs 11 residues. Trimming removed 2 bases from V and 9 bases from J, with 6 bases in between. The germline V gene has CDR1 SGDLS and CDR2 YYNGEE.

The rearrangement joins TRBV5-5 to TRBJ1-6, with TRBD1 matching 9 bases. Germline CDR1 SGHKS, CDR2 YYEKEE (reference sequence). The CDR3 length is 15 residues. The trim removed 4 bases at V and 11 bases at J, leaving 10 bases unmatched. The CDR3 reads CASSRSGTGPTPLHF. The CDR3 DNA sequence: TGTGCCAGCAGCAGATCCGGGACAGGGCCGACACCCCTCCACTTT.

This clone was picked up one time. The chain combines TRBV12-5 with TRBJ2-1; 10 positions agree with TRBD1. This CDR3 is 13 amino acids long. Germline values: CDR1 LGHNT, CDR2 FRNRAP. Trimming cost V 5 bases and J 6 bases; bases outside gene matches: 1. The CDR3 sequence is CASGRDRGNEQFF. The CDR3 DNA follows: TGTGCTAGTGGTCGGGACAGGGGCAATGAGCAGTTCTTC.

The rearrangement links TRBV7-3 to TRBJ2-1; a weak D match, TRBD2 (6 bases). Germline assignment: CDR1 SGHTA and CDR2 FQGTGA. CDR3 length: 14 residues. Trimming took 5 bases from V and 9 from J, leaving 17 bases between them. In DNA, the CDR3 is TGTGCCAGCAGCGGGCGGCTAGCGCTGGGTGAGCAGTTCTTC. This translates into CASSGRLALGEQFF.

The chain combines TRBV27 with TRBJ2-7, with 14 bases that match TRBD2. This CDR3 spans 16 amino acids. The germline CDR1 and CDR2 sequences are MNHEY and SMNVEV (reference sequence). With 5 bases clipped from V and 5 bases from J, the junction kept 8 bases outside the gene matches. CDR3 residues: CASSRPGTSGSHEQYF. Written as DNA, the CDR3 is TGTGCCAGCAGTCGCCCCGGGACTAGCGGGAGCCACGAGCAGTACTTC.